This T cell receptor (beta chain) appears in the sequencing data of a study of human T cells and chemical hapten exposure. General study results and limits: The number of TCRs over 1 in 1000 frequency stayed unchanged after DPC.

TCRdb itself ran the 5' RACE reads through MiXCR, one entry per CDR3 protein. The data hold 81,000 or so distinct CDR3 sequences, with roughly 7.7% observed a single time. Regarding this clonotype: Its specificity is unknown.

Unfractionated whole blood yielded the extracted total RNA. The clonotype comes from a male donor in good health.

The CDR3 sequence: CASSLRTFLTTGSSYNEQFF. CDR3 coding DNA: TGTGCCAGCAGTTTGAGGACGTTCCTTACCACGGGAAGCTCCTACAATGAGCAGTTCTTC. The V and J genes are TRBV12-3 or TRBV12-4 and TRBJ2-1; TRBD2 might be the D (5 bases). Trimming took 3 bases from V and 0 from J, leaving 24 bases between them. The CDR3 is made up of 20 amino acids.